Below, 12 T cell receptor beta chains from the same sample are listed, as sequenced in a study of shared clonotypes between healthy human individuals. Sequenced by immunoSEQ multiplex PCR; TCRdb stores in-frame clones only, minus some. This table holds roughly 650,000 clones, more than 95% found once. The material sequenced was naive CD4+ T cells sorted from blood. Subset denoted: CD45RA+ positively selected. These receptors were collected from a young woman in good health.

The genes are TRBV6-5 and TRBJ1-1; D not certain. The CDR3 totals 13 residues. Germline lookup yields CDR1 MNHEY and CDR2 SVGAGI. The V end was cut by 5 bases, the J end by 10 bases, with 17 bases between. The CDR3 loop is CASSTLSPSPAFF. CDR3 sequence (DNA): TGTGCCAGCAGTACCCTTTCTCCCTCGCCAGCTTTCTTT.

The chain uses TRBV18 and TRBJ1-1; D possibly corresponds to TRBD1 (5 bases). V dropped 6 bases and J dropped 0 bases, with 14 bases sitting between them. The CDR3 extends over 15 amino acids. Germline CDR1 and CDR2: KGHSH and LQKENI. CDR3 loop: CASSLTGVMNTEAFF. As DNA, the CDR3 is TGTGCCAGCTCCCTGACGGGGGTGATGAACACTGAAGCTTTCTTT. Combining the CDR3 with reference TRBV18 and TRBJ1-1 gives the whole variable domain NAGVMQNPRHLVRRRGQEARLRCSPMKGHSHVYWYRQLPEEGLKFMVYLQKENIIDESGMPKERFSAEFPKEGPSILRIQQVVRGDSAAYFCASSLTGVMNTEAFFGQGTRLTVV.

The CDR3 sequence is CASSPRRREQFF. The CDR3 DNA sequence: TGTGCCAGCAGTCCCCGGCGGAGAGAGCAGTTCTTC. The rearrangement joins TRBV6-1 to TRBJ2-1; no definite D call. Germline V CDR1 and CDR2: MNHNS, SASEGT. This CDR3 is 12 amino acids long. The germline V and J ends were trimmed by 5 bases and 10 bases, with 12 bases remaining between them.

The chain has TRBV28 and TRBJ1-2; D not certain. The length of the CDR3 is 16 residues. Germline assignment: CDR1 MDHEN and CDR2 SYDVKM. V lost 4 bases, J lost 8 bases, and 23 bases lay in between. CDR3 sequence (DNA): TGTGCCAGCAGTTCCCCGGCGCCCACAAAGGTAACGGGCTACACCTTC. Its protein product is CASSSPAPTKVTGYTF.

J is TRBJ2-1 and V is TRBV28, with 7 positions matching TRBD1. This CDR3 region has 15 residues. Germline lookup yields CDR1 MDHEN and CDR2 SYDVKM. J lost 5 bases, V lost 11 bases, and 15 bases had no gene match. The CDR3 DNA is TGTGCCGTCACGGAACAGGGGTCGTGGGACAATGAGCAGTTCTTC. Its protein is CAVTEQGSWDNEQFF.

The chain joins TRBV19 to TRBJ2-7; a possible D gene is TRBD1 (5 bases). The germline V gene has CDR1 LNHDA and CDR2 SQIVND (reference sequence). Trimming cost V 6 bases and J 5 bases, with 17 bases left between them. The CDR3 loop spans 14 amino acids. The CDR3 DNA reads TGTGCCAGTAGCCGTGGGGCTGGATTTAACGAGCAGTACTTC. Translation: CASSRGAGFNEQYF.

J is TRBJ2-1 and V is TRBV27, with 12 bases identical to TRBD2. CDR3 length: 18 amino acids. The V gene's germline CDR1 is MNHEY and CDR2 SMNVEV (reference sequence). Germline trimming cut 4 bases from V and 1 base from J; bases unmatched to any gene: 8. DNA for the CDR3: TGTGCCAGCAGTTCCGAGACTAGCGGGAGAGGGTCCTACAATGAGCAGTTCTTC. Its protein is CASSSETSGRGSYNEQFF.

This chain connects TRBV5-1 to TRBJ1-2, with a possible D match to TRBD1 (6 bases). The germline V gene has CDR1 SGHRS and CDR2 YFSETQ. Trimming shortened V by 2 bases and J by 3 bases, and 17 bases separated the two germline ends. The CDR3 runs 16 residues. The CDR3, as DNA: TGCGCCAGCAGCTTAAGGTCAGGGGTTGGATACTATGGCTACACCTTC. Translation: CASSLRSGVGYYGYTF. The variable domain in full, with the rest retrieved from reference TRBV5-1 and TRBJ1-2, is KAGVTQTPRYLIKTRGQQVTLSCSPISGHRSVSWYQQTPGQGLQFLFEYFSETQRNKGNFPGRFSGRQFSNSRSEMNVSTLELGDSALYLCASSLRSGVGYYGYTFGSGTRLTVV.

The chain joins TRBV18 to TRBJ2-7, with 10 positions matching TRBD1. The CDR3 is 15 amino acids. CDR1 and CDR2 from the germline V gene are KGHSH and LQKENI. J lost 5 bases, V lost 1 base, and 5 bases had no gene match. The CDR3 region is CASSPQAGTGDEQYF. The CDR3 nucleotides are TGTGCCAGCTCACCACAGGCAGGGACAGGGGACGAGCAGTACTTC.

This rearrangement joins TRBV7-9 to TRBJ2-7, with 12 bases lining up with TRBD2. V dropped 7 bases and J dropped 2; count of bases not matched to a gene: 3. This CDR3 has 14 residues. Germline V gives CDR1 SEHNR, CDR2 FQNEAQ (reference sequence). This CDR3 is CASTRTSGTYEQYF. CDR3 in DNA: TGTGCCAGCACCAGGACTAGCGGGACCTACGAGCAGTACTTC.

This chain links TRBV5-1 with TRBJ1-5; 11 bases align to TRBD1. V dropped 4 bases and J dropped 5; count of bases not matched to a gene: 2. Germline V gene data show CDR1 as SGHRS and CDR2 as YFSETQ. The length of the CDR3 is 14 residues. In nucleotides, the CDR3 is TGCGCCAGCAGCGCGGGACAGGGGGATCAGCCCCAGCATTTT. Residues: CASSAGQGDQPQHF.

V usage is TRBV5-1 and J usage is TRBJ2-7, with a tentative D call TRBD1 (6 bases). The CDR3 has 15 amino acids. CDR1 is SGHRS and CDR2 is YFSETQ in the germline V gene. Trimming stripped 4 bases from V and 1 base from J, with 15 bases between. The CDR3 coding sequence is TGCGCCAGCAGCGAAACAGGGACAAGGTCCTACGAGCAGTACTTC. Protein sequence: CASSETGTRSYEQYF.